This T cell receptor (beta chain) was recorded in a study of T cell repertoires in cytomegalovirus infection. This clonotype has a handful of counts. Its specificity is unknown. TCRdb passed the reads through MiXCR, listing each CDR3 protein once. The repertoire has a few hundred thousand distinct CDR3 sequences, under 45% of them found once; the top ten carry 40% to 50%. The J segment lost 7 bases and the V segment lost 4 bases, leaving 7 bases of the junction unmatched. The CDR3 covers 13 residues. The germline CDR1 and CDR2 sequences are SGHRS and YFSETQ. Source: cultured PBMCs, taken from culture after CMV antigen stimulation. The rearrangement uses TRBV5-1 and TRBJ1-1; 7 bases line up with TRBD1. This sequence was found in a human donor in good health (CMV status not recorded). Some clones in this sample may be carry-over from other donors' samples. CDR3 sequence: CASSPVGDSEAFF. DNA of the CDR3: TGCGCCAGCAGCCCCGTGGGGGACAGTGAAGCTTTCTTT.